This entry is about one TCR beta chain. TCRdb's copy holds only in-frame clones and misses some; the assay was immunoSEQ multiplex PCR. The profile shows approximately 300,000 clones, more than 90% of them singletons. These data are taken from a study of blood T cell repertoires in COVID-19. This clonotype was sampled from a man between 60 and 75 years old who had recovered from COVID-19. Sequencing was performed on PBMCs or T cells enriched from blood (not recorded which).

CDR3 loop: CASLTPSGESENSPLHF. In nucleotides, the CDR3 is TGTGCCAGTTTGACTCCTTCCGGGGAATCGGAAAATTCACCCCTCCACTTT. The rearrangement links TRBV21-1 to TRBJ1-6. TRBV21-1 is tagged as a pseudogene. This CDR3 is built from 17 residues.